The clone carrying this T cell receptor beta chain was counted at least ten times. This sample is part of a study of T-cell reconstitution after alpha-beta-depleted transplantation in children. The CDR3 loop spans 18 amino acids. Germline V CDR1 and CDR2: DFQATT, SNEGSKA (reference sequence). The ends lost 4 bases at V and 9 bases at J; junction bases unmatched: 21. Library preparation (for TCRbeta) was performed with unique molecular identifiers. TCRdb reprocessed the PCR reads with MiXCR, giving one entry per CDR3 protein. The sample yields some 200,000 distinct CDR3 sequences, about 14% seen once. This specimen was PBMCs from the stem cell graft donor, taken from the stem cell graft. The source of this sequence is a human donor who donated a stem cell graft to a child with acute lymphoblastic leukemia. This chain links TRBV20-1 with TRBJ2-1; TRBD2 matches at 10 bases. CDR3 loop: CSAKPSGSSLGSYSEQFF. In DNA, the CDR3 is TGCAGTGCTAAGCCTAGCGGGAGTTCCCTAGGGTCCTATAGTGAGCAGTTCTTC.